This section outlines one TCR beta chain sequence together with its context. MiXCR, run by TCRdb on the RT-PCR reads, gives a single entry per CDR3 protein. Here the sample spans 650,000 to 800,000 distinct CDR3 sequences, approximately 15% being singletons. The sequence was collected from a female donor in good health, serving as a healthy control. The sequencing sample was made of memory CD4+ T cells from blood.

This CDR3 is CASSFLSGSAGANVLTF. In DNA, the CDR3 is TGTGCCAGCAGTTTCCTTAGCGGGAGTGCTGGGGCCAACGTCCTGACTTTC. The chain has TRBV27 and TRBJ2-6; 9 nucleotides agree with TRBD2. V was pared by 3 bases and J by 2 bases, with 5 bases of the junction left unmatched. The CDR3 is 17 residues long. In germline, CDR1 is MNHEY, CDR2 SMNVEV (reference sequence).